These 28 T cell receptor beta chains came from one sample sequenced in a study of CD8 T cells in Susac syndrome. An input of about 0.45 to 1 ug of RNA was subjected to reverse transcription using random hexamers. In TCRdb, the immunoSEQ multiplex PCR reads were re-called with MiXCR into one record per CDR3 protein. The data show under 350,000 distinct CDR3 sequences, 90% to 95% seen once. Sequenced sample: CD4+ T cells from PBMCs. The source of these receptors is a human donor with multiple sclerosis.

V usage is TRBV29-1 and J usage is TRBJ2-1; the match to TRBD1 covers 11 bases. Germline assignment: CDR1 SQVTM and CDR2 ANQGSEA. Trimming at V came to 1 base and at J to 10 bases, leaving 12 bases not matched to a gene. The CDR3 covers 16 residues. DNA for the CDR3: TGCAGCGTTGAAGCCTTGGGGGACAGGGGGAGAGCGGAGCAGTTCTTC. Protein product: CSVEALGDRGRAEQFF.

The CDR3, as DNA: TGCAGTGCTAGTAGTTTCGGCAGGGCAGCAACTAATGAAAAACTGTTTTTT. Protein product: CSASSFGRAATNEKLFF. V is TRBV20-1 and J is TRBJ1-4, with D tentatively TRBD1 (5 bases). Trimming cost V 3 bases and J 0 bases, with 17 bases left between them. Germline assignment: CDR1 DFQATT and CDR2 SNEGSKA (reference sequence). The CDR3 has 17 amino acids.

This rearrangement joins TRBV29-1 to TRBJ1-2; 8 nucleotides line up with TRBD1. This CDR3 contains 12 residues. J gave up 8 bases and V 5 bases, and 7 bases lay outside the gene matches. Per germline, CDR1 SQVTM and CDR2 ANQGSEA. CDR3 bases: TGCAGCGTTTTCGGCCAGGGGGCCGGCTACACCTTC. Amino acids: CSVFGQGAGYTF.

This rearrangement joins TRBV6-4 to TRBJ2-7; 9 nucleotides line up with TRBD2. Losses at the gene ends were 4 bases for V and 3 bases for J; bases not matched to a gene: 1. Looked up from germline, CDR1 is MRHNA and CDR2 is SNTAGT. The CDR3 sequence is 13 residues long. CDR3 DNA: TGTGCCAGCAGTGTACTAGCGGGCTACGAGCAGTACTTC. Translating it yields CASSVLAGYEQYF.

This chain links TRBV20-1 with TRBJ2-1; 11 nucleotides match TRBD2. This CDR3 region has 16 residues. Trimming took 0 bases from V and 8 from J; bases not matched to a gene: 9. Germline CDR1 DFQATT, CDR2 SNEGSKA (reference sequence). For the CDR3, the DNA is TGCAGTGCTAGAGAAGTAGCGGGAGGGATCAGGGATGAGCAGTTCTTC. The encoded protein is CSAREVAGGIRDEQFF.

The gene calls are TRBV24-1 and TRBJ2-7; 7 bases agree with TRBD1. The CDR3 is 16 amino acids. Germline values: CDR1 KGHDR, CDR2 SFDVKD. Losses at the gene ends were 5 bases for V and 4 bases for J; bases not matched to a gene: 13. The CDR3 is CATSGITGDAAYEQYF. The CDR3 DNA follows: TGTGCCACCAGTGGAATTACAGGGGACGCGGCTTACGAGCAGTACTTC.

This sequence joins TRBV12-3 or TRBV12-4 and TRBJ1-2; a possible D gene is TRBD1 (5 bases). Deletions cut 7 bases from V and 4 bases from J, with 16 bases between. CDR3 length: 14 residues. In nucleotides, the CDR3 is TGTGCCAGCACCAAAGTGGGACGGTTCTATGGCTACACCTTC. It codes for CASTKVGRFYGYTF.

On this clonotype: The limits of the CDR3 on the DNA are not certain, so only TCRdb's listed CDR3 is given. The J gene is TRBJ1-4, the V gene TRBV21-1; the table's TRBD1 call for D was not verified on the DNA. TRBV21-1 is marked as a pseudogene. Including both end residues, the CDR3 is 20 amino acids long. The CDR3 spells CASSTPCWSNSLQLMKNCFF.

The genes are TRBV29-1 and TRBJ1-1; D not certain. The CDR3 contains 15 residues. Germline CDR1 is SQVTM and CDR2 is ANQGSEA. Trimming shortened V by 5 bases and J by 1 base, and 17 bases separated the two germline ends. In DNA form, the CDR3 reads TGCAGCGTTCAACGGGCCCCGAGAGGGAACACTGAAGCTTTCTTT. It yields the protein CSVQRAPRGNTEAFF. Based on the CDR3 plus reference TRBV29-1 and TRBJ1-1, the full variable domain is SAVISQKPSRDICQRGTSLTIQCQVDSQVTMMFWYRQQPGQSLTLIATANQGSEATYESGFVIDKFPISRPNLTFSTLTVSNMSPEDSSIYLCSVQRAPRGNTEAFFGQGTRLTVV.

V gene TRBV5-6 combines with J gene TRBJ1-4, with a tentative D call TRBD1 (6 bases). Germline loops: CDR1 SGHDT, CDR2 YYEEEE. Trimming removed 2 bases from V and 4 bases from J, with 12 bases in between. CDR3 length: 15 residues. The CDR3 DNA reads TGTGCCAGCAGCTTAAGACTACAGGGTAATGAAAAACTGTTTTTT. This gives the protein CASSLRLQGNEKLFF.

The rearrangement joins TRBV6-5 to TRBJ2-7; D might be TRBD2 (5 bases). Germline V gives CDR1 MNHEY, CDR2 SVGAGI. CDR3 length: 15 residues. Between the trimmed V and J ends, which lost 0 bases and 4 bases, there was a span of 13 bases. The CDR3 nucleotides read TGTGCCAGCAGTTACTCAGGGAGTCGGCGGTACGAGCAGTACTTC. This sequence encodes CASSYSGSRRYEQYF.

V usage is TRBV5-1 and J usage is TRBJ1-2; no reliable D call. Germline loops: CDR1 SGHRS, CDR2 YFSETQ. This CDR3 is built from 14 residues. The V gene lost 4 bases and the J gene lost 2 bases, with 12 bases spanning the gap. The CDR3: CASSPDGQNYGYTF. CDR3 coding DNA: TGCGCCAGCAGCCCGGACGGTCAGAACTATGGCTACACCTTC.

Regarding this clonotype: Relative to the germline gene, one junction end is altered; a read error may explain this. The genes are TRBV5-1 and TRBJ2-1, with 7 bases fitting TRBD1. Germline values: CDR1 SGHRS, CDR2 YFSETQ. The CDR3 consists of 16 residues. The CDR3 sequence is CASRLGTGQPHNEQFF. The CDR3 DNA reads TGCGCCAGCAGGTTGGGGACGGGACAGCCGCACAATGAGCAGTTCTTC.

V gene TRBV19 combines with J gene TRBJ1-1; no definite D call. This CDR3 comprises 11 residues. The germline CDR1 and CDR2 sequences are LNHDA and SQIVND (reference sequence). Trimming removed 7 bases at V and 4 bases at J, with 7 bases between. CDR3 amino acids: CASKFGTEAFF. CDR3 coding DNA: TGTGCCAGTAAATTCGGCACTGAAGCTTTCTTT.

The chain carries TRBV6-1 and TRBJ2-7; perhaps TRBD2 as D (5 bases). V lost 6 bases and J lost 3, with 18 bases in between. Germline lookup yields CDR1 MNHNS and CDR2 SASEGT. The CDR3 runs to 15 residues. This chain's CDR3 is CASSLRVDGFYEQYF. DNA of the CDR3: TGTGCCAGCAGCCTGAGGGTAGACGGTTTCTACGAGCAGTACTTC.

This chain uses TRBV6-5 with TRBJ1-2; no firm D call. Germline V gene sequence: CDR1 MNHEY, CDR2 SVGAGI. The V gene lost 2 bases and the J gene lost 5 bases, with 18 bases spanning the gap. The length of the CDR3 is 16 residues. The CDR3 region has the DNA TGTGCCAGCAGTTACCGCCCTCGAGCACTGGGGTATGGCTACACCTTC. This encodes CASSYRPRALGYGYTF.

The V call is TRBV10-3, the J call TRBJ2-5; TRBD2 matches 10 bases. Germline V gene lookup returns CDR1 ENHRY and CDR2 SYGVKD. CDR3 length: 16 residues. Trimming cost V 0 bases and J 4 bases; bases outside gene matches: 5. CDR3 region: CAISESTSGRRETQYF. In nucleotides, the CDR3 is TGTGCCATCAGTGAGTCGACTAGCGGGCGCCGAGAGACCCAGTACTTC.

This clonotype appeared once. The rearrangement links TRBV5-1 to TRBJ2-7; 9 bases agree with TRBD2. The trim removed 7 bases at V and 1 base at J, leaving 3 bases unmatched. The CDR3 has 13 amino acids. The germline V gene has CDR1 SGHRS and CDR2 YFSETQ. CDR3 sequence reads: CASQGLASYEQYF. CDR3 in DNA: TGCGCCAGCCAGGGACTAGCTTCCTACGAGCAGTACTTC.

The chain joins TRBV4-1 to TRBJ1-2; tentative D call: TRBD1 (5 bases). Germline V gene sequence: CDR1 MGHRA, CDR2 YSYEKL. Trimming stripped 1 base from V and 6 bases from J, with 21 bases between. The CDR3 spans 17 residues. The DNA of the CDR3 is TGCGCCAGCAGCCAAGTGGGGGGACGGGAAAGGAGAGATGGCTACACCTTC. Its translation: CASSQVGGRERRDGYTF.

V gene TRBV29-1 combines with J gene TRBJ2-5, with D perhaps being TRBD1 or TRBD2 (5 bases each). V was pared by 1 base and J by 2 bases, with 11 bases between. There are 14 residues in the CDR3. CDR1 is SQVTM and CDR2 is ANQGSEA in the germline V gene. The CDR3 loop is CSVEGGTAQETQYF. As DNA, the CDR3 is TGCAGCGTTGAAGGAGGGACGGCTCAAGAGACCCAGTACTTC.

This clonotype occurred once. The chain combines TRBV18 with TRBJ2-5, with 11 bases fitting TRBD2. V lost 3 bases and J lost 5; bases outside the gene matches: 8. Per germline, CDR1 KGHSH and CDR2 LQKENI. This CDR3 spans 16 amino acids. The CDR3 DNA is TGTGCCAGCTCACCTTCGCTAGCGGGAGGAGGTGAGACCCAGTACTTC. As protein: CASSPSLAGGGETQYF.

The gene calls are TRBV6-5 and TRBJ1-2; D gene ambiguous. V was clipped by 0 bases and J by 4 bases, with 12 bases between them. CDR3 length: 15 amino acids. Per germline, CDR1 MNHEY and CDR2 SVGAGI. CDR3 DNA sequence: TGTGCCAGCAGTTACTCCGGGAAGACGCTCTATGGCTACACCTTC. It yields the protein CASSYSGKTLYGYTF.

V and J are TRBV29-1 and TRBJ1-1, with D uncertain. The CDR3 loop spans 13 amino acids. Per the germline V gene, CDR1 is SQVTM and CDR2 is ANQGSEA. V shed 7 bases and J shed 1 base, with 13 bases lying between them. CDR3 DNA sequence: TGCAGCGCCGAGGTACAGCAGAACACTGAAGCTTTCTTT. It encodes CSAEVQQNTEAFF.

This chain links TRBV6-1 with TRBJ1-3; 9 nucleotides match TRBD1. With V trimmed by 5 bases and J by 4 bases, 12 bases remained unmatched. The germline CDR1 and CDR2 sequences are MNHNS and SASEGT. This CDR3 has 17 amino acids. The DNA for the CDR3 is TGTGCCAGCAGTCCGGCGTCGGGGACAGGGAAAGGAAACACCATATATTTT. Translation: CASSPASGTGKGNTIYF.

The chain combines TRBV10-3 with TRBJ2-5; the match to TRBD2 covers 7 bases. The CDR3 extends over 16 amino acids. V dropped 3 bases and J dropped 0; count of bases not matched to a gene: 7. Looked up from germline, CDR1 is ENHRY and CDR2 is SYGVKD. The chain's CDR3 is CAISEWNGGNQETQYF. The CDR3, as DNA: TGTGCCATCAGTGAATGGAACGGGGGGAACCAAGAGACCCAGTACTTC.

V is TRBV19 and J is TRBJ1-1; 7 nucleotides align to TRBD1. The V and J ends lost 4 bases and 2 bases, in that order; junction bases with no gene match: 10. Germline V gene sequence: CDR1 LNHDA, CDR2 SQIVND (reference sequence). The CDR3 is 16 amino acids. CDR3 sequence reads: CASSTRQGGTNTEAFF. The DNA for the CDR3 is TGTGCCAGTAGTACCCGACAGGGAGGAACTAACACTGAAGCTTTCTTT.

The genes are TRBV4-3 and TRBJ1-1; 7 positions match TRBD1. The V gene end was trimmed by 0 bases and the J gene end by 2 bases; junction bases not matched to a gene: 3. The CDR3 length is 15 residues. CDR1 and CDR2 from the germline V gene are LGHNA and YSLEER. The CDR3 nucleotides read TGCGCCAGCAGCCAAGATAACAGGGGTAACACTGAAGCTTTCTTT. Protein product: CASSQDNRGNTEAFF.

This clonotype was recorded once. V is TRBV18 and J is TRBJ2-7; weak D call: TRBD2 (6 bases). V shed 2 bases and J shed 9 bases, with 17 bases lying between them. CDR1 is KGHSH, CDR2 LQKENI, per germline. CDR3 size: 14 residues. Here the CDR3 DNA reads TGTGCCAGCTCACCAAACGGCGGGAAGGCGGGGCAGTACTTC. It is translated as CASSPNGGKAGQYF.